These 25 T cell receptor beta chains came from one sample sequenced in a study of cytomegalovirus exposure and HLA in healthy donors. PCR employed 60 Vbeta and 13 Jbeta primers. Profiling relied on immunoSEQ multiplex PCR, and the TCRdb table lists in-frame clones only, not all of them. This table holds about 190,000 clones, roughly 80% found once. Sequenced sample: PBMCs. All receptors come from a man aged 35 to 55 in good health and CMV-seropositive.

V and J are TRBV27 and TRBJ1-1, with D perhaps TRBD1 (5 bases). CDR1 and CDR2 (germline): MNHEY, SMNVEV (reference sequence). Between the trimmed V and J ends, which lost 6 bases and 0 bases, there was a span of 14 bases. CDR3 length: 15 residues. DNA for the CDR3: TGTGCCAGCAGATTTAGACAGAACATGAACACTGAAGCTTTCTTT. It codes for CASRFRQNMNTEAFF.

The chain uses TRBV6-5 and TRBJ1-2; possible D gene TRBD1, 6 bases. Germline lookup yields CDR1 MNHEY and CDR2 SVGAGI. This CDR3 is built from 16 residues. Trimming cost V 4 bases and J 2 bases, with 17 bases left between them. CDR3 residues: CASSSQDRALNYGYTF. DNA of the CDR3: TGTGCCAGCAGTTCCCAGGACAGAGCCCTGAACTATGGCTACACCTTC.

The chain employs TRBV18 and TRBJ2-5; 9 positions agree with TRBD2. V shed 0 bases, J shed 3 bases, and the junction held 2 bases outside the gene matches. CDR3 length: 15 amino acids. Germline assignment: CDR1 KGHSH and CDR2 LQKENI. The CDR3 bases are TGTGCCAGCTCACCACCGCGGGAGGGGAAAGAGACCCAGTACTTC. It encodes CASSPPREGKETQYF.

This clone was seen once. V is TRBV11-3 and J is TRBJ2-7; D is unresolved. Trimming shortened V by 1 base and J by 6 bases, and 16 bases separated the two germline ends. The CDR3 contains 15 residues. Per germline, CDR1 SGHNT and CDR2 YENEEA. CDR3 protein: CASSLAGTATAEQYF. CDR3 DNA sequence: TGTGCCAGCAGCTTAGCTGGAACAGCTACGGCCGAGCAGTACTTC. Based on the CDR3 plus reference TRBV11-3 and TRBJ2-7, the full variable domain is EAGVVQSPRYKIIEKKQPVAFWCNPISGHNTLYWYLQNLGQGPELLIRYENEEAVDDSQLPKDRFSAERLKGVDSTLKIQPAELGDSAVYLCASSLAGTATAEQYFGPGTRLTVT.

This chain connects TRBV6-5 to TRBJ2-3; 8 nucleotides match TRBD1. V was pared by 5 bases and J by 3 bases, with 4 bases of the junction left unmatched. The V gene's germline CDR1 is MNHEY and CDR2 SVGAGI. CDR3 size: 14 residues. The CDR3 DNA is TGTGCCAGCAGTCGCGACAGGGGAACAGATACGCAGTATTTT. This translates into CASSRDRGTDTQYF.

V usage is TRBV4-3 and J usage is TRBJ2-3; TRBD2 aligns across 8 bases. This CDR3 has 19 residues. Looked up from germline, CDR1 is LGHNA and CDR2 is YSLEER. With 0 bases clipped from V and 5 bases from J, the junction kept 16 bases outside the gene matches. The CDR3 reads CASSQEPRLARGVVDTQYF. CDR3 coding DNA: TGCGCCAGCAGCCAAGAACCGCGCCTTGCGCGGGGGGTGGTAGATACGCAGTATTTT.

This clone appeared a single time. The chain recombines TRBV4-1 with TRBJ2-7; 9 bases align to TRBD1. Germline assignment: CDR1 MGHRA and CDR2 YSYEKL. Trimming at V came to 1 base and at J to 2 bases, leaving 6 bases not matched to a gene. The CDR3 sequence is 16 residues long. CDR3 region: CASSQAYDRGAYEQYF. The CDR3 nucleotides are TGCGCCAGCAGCCAAGCGTACGACAGGGGGGCCTACGAGCAGTACTTC.

In this sample, this clone turned up a few times. This chain uses TRBV13 with TRBJ2-7; D unclear. V gave up 5 bases and J gave up 5 bases, with 16 bases separating them. The CDR3 has 14 amino acids. CDR1 PRHDT and CDR2 FYEKMQ come from the germline V gene (reference sequence). The CDR3 DNA is TGTGCCAGCAGCGCGGTAGTTGTGGAAGACGAGCAGTACTTC. This gives the protein CASSAVVVEDEQYF.

J is TRBJ1-1 and V is TRBV27, with a possible D match to TRBD1 (5 bases). The CDR3 totals 12 residues. Trimming pared 10 bases from V and 1 base from J, leaving 10 bases between. Germline CDR1 reads MNHEY; CDR2 reads SMNVEV (reference sequence). The CDR3: CANKTGNTEAFF. The DNA of the CDR3 is TGTGCCAACAAAACAGGGAACACTGAAGCTTTCTTT.

The chain combines TRBV28 with TRBJ2-1; TRBD2 aligns across 7 bases. The CDR3 runs to 15 residues. Germline trimming cut 1 base from V and 6 bases from J; bases unmatched to any gene: 6. Per the germline V gene, CDR1 is MDHEN and CDR2 is SYDVKM. The CDR3 protein is CASSLSETSSNEQFF. The CDR3 nucleotides are TGTGCCAGCAGTTTATCTGAGACTAGCAGCAATGAGCAGTTCTTC. Full variable domain (outside the CDR3, taken from reference TRBV28 and TRBJ2-1): DVKVTQSSRYLVKRTGEKVFLECVQDMDHENMFWYRQDPGLGLRLIYFSYDVKMKEKGDIPEGYSVSREKKERFSLILESASTNQTSMYLCASSLSETSSNEQFFGPGTRLTVL.

This clone was found once. J is TRBJ2-3 and V is TRBV28; D may be TRBD1 (6 bases). Trimming removed 11 bases from V and 5 bases from J, with 17 bases in between. CDR1 MDHEN and CDR2 SYDVKM come from the germline V gene. The CDR3 extends over 13 amino acids. CDR3 residues: CAGTGILGDTQYF. As DNA, the CDR3 is TGTGCCGGTACAGGGATTTTGGGAGATACGCAGTATTTT.

This sequence joins TRBV6-1 and TRBJ1-4, with D possibly TRBD1 on 5 matching bases. The germline V gene encodes CDR1 MNHNS and CDR2 SASEGT. V was shortened by 3 bases and J by 8 bases, with 16 bases between the two germline ends. This CDR3 is built from 15 residues. The CDR3 DNA reads TGTGCCAGCAGTGACTTGCAGGGAGGTTGGGAAAAACTGTTTTTT. Translated, it gives CASSDLQGGWEKLFF.

The count of this clone is one. The chain links TRBV19 to TRBJ1-5; D perhaps matches TRBD1 (6 bases). The V end lost 5 bases, the J end lost 1 base, and 18 bases lay between the germline ends. Germline CDR1 and CDR2: LNHDA and SQIVND (reference sequence). CDR3 size: 17 residues. Here the CDR3 reads CASSPVGGARSNQPQHF. CDR3 DNA sequence: TGTGCCAGTAGTCCAGTAGGGGGGGCGAGGAGCAATCAGCCCCAGCATTTT. Full variable domain (remainder filled in from reference TRBV19 and TRBJ1-5): DGGITQSPKYLFRKEGQNVTLSCEQNLNHDAMYWYRQDPGQGLRLIYYSQIVNDFQKGDIAEGYSVSREKKESFPLTVTSAQKNPTAFYLCASSPVGGARSNQPQHFGDGTRLSIL.

This chain links TRBV28 with TRBJ2-1; a weak D match, TRBD2 (6 bases). This CDR3 spans 15 amino acids. V dropped 1 base and J dropped 7 bases, with 14 bases sitting between them. Germline values: CDR1 MDHEN, CDR2 SYDVKM. The CDR3 loop is CASSLYGGSGNEQFF. The CDR3 DNA sequence: TGTGCCAGCAGTTTATATGGAGGGTCGGGTAATGAGCAGTTCTTC.

The chain recombines TRBV28 with TRBJ1-2; a possible D gene is TRBD1 (5 bases). The germline V and J ends were trimmed by 4 bases and 4 bases, with 16 bases remaining between them. This CDR3 contains 15 residues. The germline V gene encodes CDR1 MDHEN and CDR2 SYDVKM. CDR3 nucleotide sequence: TGTGCCAGCAGTTCACATCAGGGTACAGCCTATGGCTACACCTTC. Encoded protein: CASSSHQGTAYGYTF.

This clone was counted once. The genes are TRBV7-6 and TRBJ2-1; D may be TRBD2 (5 bases). The germline V gene encodes CDR1 SGHVS and CDR2 FNYEAQ. V was trimmed by 8 bases and J by 6 bases, leaving 20 bases between them. CDR3 length equals 15 residues. CDR3 sequence reads: CASGSLAAFPNEQFF. CDR3 sequence (DNA): TGTGCCAGCGGGAGTTTGGCAGCTTTTCCCAATGAGCAGTTCTTC.

This chain links TRBV7-8 with TRBJ1-1; the D gene is possibly TRBD1 (6 bases). CDR1 and CDR2 (germline): SGHVS, FQNEAQ. This CDR3 region has 15 residues. Trimming took off 2 bases at V and 4 bases at J, with 14 bases between the two ends. The CDR3, as DNA: TGTGCCAGCAGCTTAATTTCGGGGGGCGTCACTGAAGCTTTCTTT. Translating it yields CASSLISGGVTEAFF.

This chain connects TRBV10-1 to TRBJ1-4; unclear D gene. Germline V gene data show CDR1 as WNHNN and CDR2 as SYGVQD (reference sequence). Deletions cut 10 bases from V and 2 bases from J, with 11 bases between. CDR3 length: 13 residues. This chain's CDR3 is CATTLVTNEKLFF. In DNA, the CDR3 is TGCGCCACTACGCTCGTGACTAATGAAAAACTGTTTTTT.

The rearrangement links TRBV4-3 to TRBJ1-2; possibly TRBD1 for D (5 bases). CDR1 is LGHNA and CDR2 is YSLEER in the germline V gene. CDR3 length equals 13 residues. V shed 1 base and J shed 5 bases, with 8 bases lying between them. The CDR3, as DNA: TGCGCCAGCAGCCAAGCCAGGGCATATGGCTACACCTTC. Encoded protein: CASSQARAYGYTF.

The chain employs TRBV28 and TRBJ2-3; 8 nucleotides line up with TRBD2. Germline CDR1 is MDHEN and CDR2 is SYDVKM. The CDR3 totals 14 residues. With 6 bases clipped from V and 4 bases from J, the junction kept 6 bases outside the gene matches. In nucleotides, the CDR3 is TGTGCCAGCAGACCCGGGGGGGTGTCAGATACGCAGTATTTT. Translation gives CASRPGGVSDTQYF.

This chain links TRBV7-9 with TRBJ1-2; TRBD1 matches 7 bases. The CDR3 loop spans 16 amino acids. The J segment lost 0 bases and the V segment lost 5 bases, leaving 9 bases of the junction unmatched. Per the germline V gene, CDR1 is SEHNR and CDR2 is FQNEAQ (reference sequence). In DNA form, the CDR3 reads TGTGCCAGCAGCCCGACAGGGACCGTAGCTAACTATGGCTACACCTTC. Its protein product is CASSPTGTVANYGYTF. The whole variable domain, filled in from reference TRBV7-9 and TRBJ1-2, reads DTGVSQNPRHKITKRGQNVTFRCDPISEHNRLYWYRQTLGQGPEFLTYFQNEAQLEKSRLLSDRFSAERPKGSFSTLEIQRTEQGDSAMYLCASSPTGTVANYGYTFGSGTRLTVV.

This chain connects TRBV5-1 to TRBJ2-3, with D perhaps TRBD1 (5 bases). The CDR3 runs 16 residues. Per germline, CDR1 SGHRS and CDR2 YFSETQ. V lost 0 bases and J 2 bases, leaving 13 bases between the germline ends. The CDR3 nucleotides are TGCGCCAGCAGCTTGGTAGCTGACAGCACCACAGATACGCAGTATTTT. Translation gives CASSLVADSTTDTQYF.

The chain couples TRBV28 to TRBJ2-3; 12 bases are shared with TRBD1. Germline CDR1 MDHEN, CDR2 SYDVKM. The CDR3 extends over 16 amino acids. J gave up 6 bases and V 5 bases, and 9 bases lay outside the gene matches. The CDR3 DNA follows: TGTGCCAGCAGTGTGCCGGGACAGGGGGCTGAGGATACGCAGTATTTT. It yields the protein CASSVPGQGAEDTQYF.

This clone was observed a handful of times. The J gene is TRBJ2-5, the V gene TRBV5-1; TRBD1 might be the D (5 bases). CDR1 SGHRS and CDR2 YFSETQ come from the germline V gene. The CDR3 length is 13 residues. V lost 0 bases and J lost 5, with 8 bases in between. In DNA, the CDR3 is TGCGCCAGCAGCTTGGGCAGGGCGGAGACCCAGTACTTC. This encodes CASSLGRAETQYF.

The gene calls are TRBV7-2 and TRBJ2-7; 8 bases fit TRBD1. The CDR3 covers 12 residues. The germline gives CDR1 SGHTA, CDR2 FQGNSA. Trimming cost V 3 bases and J 6 bases; bases outside gene matches: 1. CDR3 DNA: TGTGCCAGCAGCTTCGGACAGGGCGAGCAGTACTTC. Its translation is CASSFGQGEQYF. Full variable domain (rest looked up from reference TRBV7-2 and TRBJ2-7): GAGVSQSPSNKVTEKGKDVELRCDPISGHTALYWYRQSLGQGLEFLIYFQGNSAPDKSGLPSDRFSAERTGGSVSTLTIQRTQQEDSAVYLCASSFGQGEQYFGPGTRLTVT.